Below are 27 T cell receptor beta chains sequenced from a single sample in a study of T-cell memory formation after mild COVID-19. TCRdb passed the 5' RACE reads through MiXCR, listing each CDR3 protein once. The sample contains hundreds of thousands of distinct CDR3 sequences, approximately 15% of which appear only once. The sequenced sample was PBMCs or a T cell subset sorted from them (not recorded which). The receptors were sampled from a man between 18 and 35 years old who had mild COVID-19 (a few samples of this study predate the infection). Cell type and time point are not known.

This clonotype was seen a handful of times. The CDR3 sequence is CATARDPSFDTQYF. CDR3 sequence (DNA): TGTGCCACCGCAAGGGACCCTTCGTTCGATACGCAGTATTTT. This chain uses TRBV3-1 with TRBJ2-3; D may be TRBD1 or TRBD2 (5 bases each). Germline CDR1 and CDR2: LGHDT and YNNKEL (reference sequence). This CDR3 is built from 14 residues. The V gene lost 10 bases and the J gene lost 6 bases, with 20 bases spanning the gap.

CDR3 sequence reads: CASREEGLAYNEQFF. In DNA, the CDR3 is TGTGCCAGCAGAGAGGAGGGACTAGCTTACAATGAGCAGTTCTTC. The chain combines TRBV12-3 or TRBV12-4 with TRBJ2-1; 9 positions match TRBD2. V trimming: 6 bases; J trimming: 4 bases; junction bases outside the gene matches: 7. The CDR3 spans 15 residues.

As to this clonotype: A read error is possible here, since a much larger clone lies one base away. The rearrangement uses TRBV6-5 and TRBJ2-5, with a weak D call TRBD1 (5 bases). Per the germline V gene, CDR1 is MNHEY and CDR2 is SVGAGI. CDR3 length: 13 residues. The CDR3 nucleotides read TGTGTCAGCAGGGCCGGAAACCAAGAGACCCAGTACTTC. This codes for CVSRAGNQETQYF.

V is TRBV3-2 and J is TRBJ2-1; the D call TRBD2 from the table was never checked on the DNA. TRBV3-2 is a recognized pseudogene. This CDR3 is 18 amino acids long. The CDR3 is CASSQDSESRTTLLEQFF. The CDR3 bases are TGTGCCAGCAGCCAAGATTCCGAGTCCCGGACCACTCTCCTTGAGCAGTTCTTC.

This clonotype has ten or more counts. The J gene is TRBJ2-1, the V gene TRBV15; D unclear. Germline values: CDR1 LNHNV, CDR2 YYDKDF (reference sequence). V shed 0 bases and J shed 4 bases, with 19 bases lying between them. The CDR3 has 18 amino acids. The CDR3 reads CATSRESWARQRYNEQFF. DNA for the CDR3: TGTGCCACCAGCAGAGAGTCGTGGGCTAGACAACGATACAATGAGCAGTTCTTC.

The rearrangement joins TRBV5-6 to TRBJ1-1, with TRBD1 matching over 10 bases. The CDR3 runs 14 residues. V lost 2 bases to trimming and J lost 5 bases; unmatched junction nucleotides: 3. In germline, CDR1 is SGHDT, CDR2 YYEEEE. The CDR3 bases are TGTGCCAGCAGCTTTCAGGACAGGGGGACTGAAGCTTTCTTT. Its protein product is CASSFQDRGTEAFF. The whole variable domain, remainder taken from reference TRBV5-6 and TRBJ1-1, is DAGVTQSPTHLIKTRGQQVTLRCSPKSGHDTVSWYQQALGQGPQFIFQYYEEEERQRGNFPDRFSGHQFPNYSSELNVNALLLGDSALYLCASSFQDRGTEAFFGQGTRLTVV.

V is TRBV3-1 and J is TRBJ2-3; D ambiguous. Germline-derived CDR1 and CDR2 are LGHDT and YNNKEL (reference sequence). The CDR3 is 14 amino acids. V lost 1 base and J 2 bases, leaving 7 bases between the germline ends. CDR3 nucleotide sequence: TGTGCCAGCAGCCAAGTGCTAGACACAGATACGCAGTATTTT. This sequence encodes CASSQVLDTDTQYF.

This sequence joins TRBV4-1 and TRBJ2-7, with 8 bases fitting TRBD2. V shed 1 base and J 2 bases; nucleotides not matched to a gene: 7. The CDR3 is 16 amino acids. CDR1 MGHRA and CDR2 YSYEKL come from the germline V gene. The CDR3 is CASSQGGQAGAYEQYF. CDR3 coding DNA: TGCGCCAGCAGCCAAGGGGGGCAAGCGGGGGCCTACGAGCAGTACTTC.

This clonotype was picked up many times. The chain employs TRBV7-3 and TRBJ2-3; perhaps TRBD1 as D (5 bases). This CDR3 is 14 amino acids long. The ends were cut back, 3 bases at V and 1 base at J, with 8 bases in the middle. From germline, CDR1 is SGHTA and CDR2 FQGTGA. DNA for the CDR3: TGTGCCAGCAGCTTTTCCAGGGGCACAGATACGCAGTATTTT. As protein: CASSFSRGTDTQYF.

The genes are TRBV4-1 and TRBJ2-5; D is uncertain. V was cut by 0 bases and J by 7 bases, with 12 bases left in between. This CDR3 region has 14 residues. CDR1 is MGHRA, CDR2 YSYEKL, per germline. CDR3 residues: CASSQERVFGTQYF. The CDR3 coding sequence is TGCGCCAGCAGCCAAGAACGGGTTTTTGGGACCCAGTACTTC.

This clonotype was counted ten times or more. The chain's CDR3 is CASSLAGLNTGELFF. DNA for the CDR3: TGTGCCAGCAGCTTGGCAGGGCTCAACACCGGGGAGCTGTTTTTT. The J gene is TRBJ2-2, the V gene TRBV7-2; possible D gene TRBD1, 5 bases. Trimming removed 3 bases at V and 2 bases at J, with 10 bases between. The CDR3 spans 15 residues. The germline CDR1 and CDR2 sequences are SGHTA and FQGNSA.

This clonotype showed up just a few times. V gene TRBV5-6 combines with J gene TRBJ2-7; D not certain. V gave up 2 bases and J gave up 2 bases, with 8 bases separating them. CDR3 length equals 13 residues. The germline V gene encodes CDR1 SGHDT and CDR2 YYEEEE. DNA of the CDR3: TGTGCCAGCAGCTTCATTAATGCCTACGAGCAGTACTTC. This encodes CASSFINAYEQYF.

The CDR3 sequence: CASSHEDRGDTEAFF. DNA for the CDR3: TGCGCCAGCAGCCATGAGGACAGGGGTGACACTGAAGCTTTCTTT. This chain connects TRBV4-3 to TRBJ1-1; the match to TRBD1 covers 9 bases. V gave up 3 bases and J gave up 3 bases; unmatched junction bases: 5. The germline V gene encodes CDR1 LGHNA and CDR2 YSLEER. The CDR3 runs 15 residues.

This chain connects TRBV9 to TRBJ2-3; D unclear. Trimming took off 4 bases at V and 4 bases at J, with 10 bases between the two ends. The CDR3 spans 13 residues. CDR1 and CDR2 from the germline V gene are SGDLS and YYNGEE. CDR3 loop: CASSPELPDTQYF. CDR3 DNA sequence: TGTGCCAGCAGCCCCGAACTCCCAGATACGCAGTATTTT.

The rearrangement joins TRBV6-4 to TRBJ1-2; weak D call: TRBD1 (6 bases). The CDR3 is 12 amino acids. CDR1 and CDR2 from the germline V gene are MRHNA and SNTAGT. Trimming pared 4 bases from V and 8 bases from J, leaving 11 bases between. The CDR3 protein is CASSGQGFGYTF. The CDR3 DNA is TGTGCCAGCAGTGGGCAGGGGTTCGGCTACACCTTC.

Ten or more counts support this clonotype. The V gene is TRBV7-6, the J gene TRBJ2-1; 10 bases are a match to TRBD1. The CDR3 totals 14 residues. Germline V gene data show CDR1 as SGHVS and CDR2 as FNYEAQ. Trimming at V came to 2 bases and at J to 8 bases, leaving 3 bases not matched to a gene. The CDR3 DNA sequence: TGTGCCAGCAGCTTAAGACAGGGGGCCTATGAGCAGTTCTTC. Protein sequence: CASSLRQGAYEQFF.

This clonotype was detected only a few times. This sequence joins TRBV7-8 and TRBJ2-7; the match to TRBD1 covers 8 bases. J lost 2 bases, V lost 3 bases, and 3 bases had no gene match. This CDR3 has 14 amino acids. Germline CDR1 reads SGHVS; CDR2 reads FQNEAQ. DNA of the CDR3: TGTGCCAGCAGCTTGGACAGGGTGACCTACGAGCAGTACGTC. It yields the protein CASSLDRVTYEQYV.

The CDR3 nucleotides are TGTGCCAGCAGCTTCCCAAGTGGGGCCGGGACAGAAGAGACCCAGTACTTC. It specifies CASSFPSGAGTEETQYF. V gene TRBV7-2 combines with J gene TRBJ2-5; 7 bases are shared with TRBD1. CDR1 is SGHTA and CDR2 is FQGNSA in the germline V gene. This CDR3 is 17 amino acids long. Trimming took 3 bases from V and 3 from J; bases not matched to a gene: 13.

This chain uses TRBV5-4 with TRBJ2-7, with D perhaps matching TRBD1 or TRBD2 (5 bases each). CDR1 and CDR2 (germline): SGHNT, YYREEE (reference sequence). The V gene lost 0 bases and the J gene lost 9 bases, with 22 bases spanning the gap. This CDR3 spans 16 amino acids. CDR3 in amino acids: CASSLGSGTAYSGQYF. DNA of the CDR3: TGTGCCAGCAGCTTGGGGTCTGGGACGGCGTATTCAGGGCAGTACTTC.

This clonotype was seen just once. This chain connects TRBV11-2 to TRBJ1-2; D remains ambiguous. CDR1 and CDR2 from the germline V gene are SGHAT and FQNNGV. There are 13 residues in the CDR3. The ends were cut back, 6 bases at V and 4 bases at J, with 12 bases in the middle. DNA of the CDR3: TGTGCCAGCAGTTCCACCCGGAGCTATGGCTACACCTTC. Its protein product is CASSSTRSYGYTF.

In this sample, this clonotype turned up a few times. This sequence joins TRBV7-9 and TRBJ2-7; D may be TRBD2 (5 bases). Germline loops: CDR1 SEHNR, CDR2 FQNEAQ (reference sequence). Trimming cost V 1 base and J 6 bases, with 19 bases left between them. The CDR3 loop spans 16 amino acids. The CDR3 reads CASSLVFRGLVVEQYV. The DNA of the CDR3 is TGTGCCAGCAGCTTAGTCTTCCGCGGGTTGGTGGTCGAGCAGTACGTC.

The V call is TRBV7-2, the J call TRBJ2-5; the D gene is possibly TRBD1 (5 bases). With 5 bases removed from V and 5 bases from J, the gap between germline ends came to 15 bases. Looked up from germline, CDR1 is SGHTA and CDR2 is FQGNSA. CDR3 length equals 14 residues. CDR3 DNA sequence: TGTGCCAGCAGCCAGGGAAGGGCCGGGGAGACCCAGTACTTC. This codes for CASSQGRAGETQYF.

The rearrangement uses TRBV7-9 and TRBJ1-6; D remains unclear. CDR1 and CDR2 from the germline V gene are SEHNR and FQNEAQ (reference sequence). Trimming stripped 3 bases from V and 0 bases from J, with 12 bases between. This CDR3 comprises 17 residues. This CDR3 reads CASSFRAASSYNSPLHF. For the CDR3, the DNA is TGTGCCAGCAGCTTCCGGGCGGCGAGCTCCTATAATTCACCCCTCCACTTT.

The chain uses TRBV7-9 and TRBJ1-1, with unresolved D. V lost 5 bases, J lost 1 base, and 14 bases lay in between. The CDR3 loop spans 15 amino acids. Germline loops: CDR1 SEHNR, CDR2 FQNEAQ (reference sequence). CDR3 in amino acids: CASSRGRGRNTEAFF. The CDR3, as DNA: TGTGCCAGCAGCCGTGGGCGTGGGCGGAACACTGAAGCTTTCTTT.

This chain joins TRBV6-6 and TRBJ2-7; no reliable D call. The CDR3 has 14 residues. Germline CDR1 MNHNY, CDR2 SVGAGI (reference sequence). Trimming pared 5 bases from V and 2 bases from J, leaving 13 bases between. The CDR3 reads CASSPRALAYEQYV. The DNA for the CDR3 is TGTGCCAGCAGTCCCCGGGCCCTAGCCTACGAGCAGTACGTC.

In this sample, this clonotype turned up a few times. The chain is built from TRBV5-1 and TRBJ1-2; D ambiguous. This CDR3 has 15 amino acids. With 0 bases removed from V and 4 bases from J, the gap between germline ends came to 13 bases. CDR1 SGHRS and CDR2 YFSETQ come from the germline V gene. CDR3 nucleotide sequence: TGCGCCAGCAGCTTGGATGGGGTGGGTAGCTATGGCTACACCTTC. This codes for CASSLDGVGSYGYTF.

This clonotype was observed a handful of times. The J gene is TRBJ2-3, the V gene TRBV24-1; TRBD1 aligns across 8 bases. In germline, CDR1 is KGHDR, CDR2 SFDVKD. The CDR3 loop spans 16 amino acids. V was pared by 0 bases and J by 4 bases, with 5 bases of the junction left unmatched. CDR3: CATSDLGQGNPDTQYF. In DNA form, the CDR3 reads TGTGCCACCAGTGATTTGGGACAGGGAAACCCAGATACGCAGTATTTT.